A single sample is the source of the 4 T cell receptor beta chains below, sequenced in a study of technical replicates of blood from a few donors. Only in-frame clones appear in the TCRdb table, and some are missing; sequencing was by immunoSEQ multiplex PCR. This sample has roughly 100,000 clones; approximately 94% occur once, and the top ten carry approximately 0.22%. Sequencing input: T cells isolated from PBMCs. The receptors stem from a human donor in good health.

This clone is a singleton in its sample. In nucleotides, the CDR3 is TGCGCCAGCAGCTCCGGGACAGAGGGAGATACGCAGTATTTT. It is translated as CASSSGTEGDTQYF. The rearrangement joins TRBV5-1 to TRBJ2-3; 7 nucleotides match TRBD1. J was trimmed by 5 bases and V by 3 bases; bases with no gene match: 6. Germline assignment: CDR1 SGHRS and CDR2 YFSETQ. The CDR3 has 14 residues.

V usage is TRBV15 and J usage is TRBJ1-5; D gene uncertain. The CDR3 totals 13 residues. Germline V gene lookup returns CDR1 LNHNV and CDR2 YYDKDF (reference sequence). Trimming removed 0 bases from V and 7 bases from J, with 7 bases in between. The CDR3 loop reads CATSRDLFQPQHF. CDR3 DNA: TGTGCCACCAGCAGAGATCTCTTCCAGCCCCAGCATTTT.

The V and J genes are TRBV7-8 and TRBJ2-5; 7 bases are a match to TRBD2. CDR3 length: 13 amino acids. Germline V gives CDR1 SGHVS, CDR2 FQNEAQ. With 4 bases clipped from V and 1 base from J, the junction kept 0 bases outside the gene matches. In DNA form, the CDR3 reads TGTGCCAGCAGCTCGGGAGGCCAAGAGACCCAGTACTTC. Protein product: CASSSGGQETQYF.

Details on this clone: The junction and the germline gene differ at one end; a read error may be behind it. The chain carries TRBV5-1 and TRBJ2-1; 9 nucleotides match TRBD2. This CDR3 has 17 amino acids. Germline CDR1 reads SGHRS; CDR2 reads YFSETQ. The DNA of the CDR3 is TGCGCCAGCAGCCAAGCGACTAGCGGCTCGTTCCTCAATCAGCAGTTCTTC. Its protein is CASSQATSGSFLNQQFF.